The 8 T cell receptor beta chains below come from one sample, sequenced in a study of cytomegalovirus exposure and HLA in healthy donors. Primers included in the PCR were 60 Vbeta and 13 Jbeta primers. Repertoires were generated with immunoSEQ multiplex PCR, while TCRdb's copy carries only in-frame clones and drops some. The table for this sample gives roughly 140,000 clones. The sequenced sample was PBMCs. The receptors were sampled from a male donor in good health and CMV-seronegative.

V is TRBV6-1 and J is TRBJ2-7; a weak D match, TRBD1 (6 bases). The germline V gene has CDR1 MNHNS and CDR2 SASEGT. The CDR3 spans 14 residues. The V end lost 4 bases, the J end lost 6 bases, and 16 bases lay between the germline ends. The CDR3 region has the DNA TGTGCCAGCAGTGCAACCGGGACATCAAGCGAGCAGTACTTC. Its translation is CASSATGTSSEQYF.

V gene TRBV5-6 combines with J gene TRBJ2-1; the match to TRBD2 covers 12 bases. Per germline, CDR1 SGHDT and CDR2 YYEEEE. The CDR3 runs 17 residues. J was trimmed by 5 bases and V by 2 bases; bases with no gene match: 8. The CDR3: CASSLALAGGFDNEQFF. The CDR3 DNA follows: TGTGCCAGCAGCTTAGCACTAGCGGGGGGATTTGACAATGAGCAGTTCTTC.

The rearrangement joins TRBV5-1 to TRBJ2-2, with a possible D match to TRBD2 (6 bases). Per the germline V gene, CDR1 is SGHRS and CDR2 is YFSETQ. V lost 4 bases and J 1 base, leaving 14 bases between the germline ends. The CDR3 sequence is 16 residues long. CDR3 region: CASSTGSRKNTGELFF. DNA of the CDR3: TGCGCCAGCAGCACCGGGAGCCGGAAGAACACCGGGGAGCTGTTTTTT.

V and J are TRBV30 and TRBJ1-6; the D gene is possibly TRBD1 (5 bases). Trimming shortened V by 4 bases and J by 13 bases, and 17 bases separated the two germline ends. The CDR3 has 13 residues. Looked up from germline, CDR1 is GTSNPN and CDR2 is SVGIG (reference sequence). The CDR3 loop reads CAWTRTLLSPLHF. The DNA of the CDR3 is TGTGCCTGGACGCGGACATTACTAAGCCCCCTCCACTTT. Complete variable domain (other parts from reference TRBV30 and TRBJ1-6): SQTIHQWPATLVQPVGSPLSLECTVEGTSNPNLYWYRQAAGRGLQLLFYSVGIGQISSEVPQNLSASRPQDRQFILSSKKLLLSDSGFYLCAWTRTLLSPLHFGNGTRLTVT.

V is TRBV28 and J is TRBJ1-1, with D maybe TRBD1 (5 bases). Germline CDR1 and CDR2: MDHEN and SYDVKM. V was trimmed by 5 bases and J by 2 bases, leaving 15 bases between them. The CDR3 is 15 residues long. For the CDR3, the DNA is TGTGCCAGCAGTCAAAATCAGGGCGGTAACACTGAAGCTTTCTTT. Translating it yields CASSQNQGGNTEAFF.

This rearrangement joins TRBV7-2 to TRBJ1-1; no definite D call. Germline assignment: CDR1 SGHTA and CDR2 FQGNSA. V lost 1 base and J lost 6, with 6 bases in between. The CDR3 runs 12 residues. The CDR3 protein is CASSLGGPEAFF. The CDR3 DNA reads TGTGCCAGCAGCTTAGGCGGGCCTGAAGCTTTCTTT.

The CDR3: CASSLWTGGNTGELFF. The CDR3, as DNA: TGTGCCAGCAGCCTCTGGACAGGGGGGAACACCGGGGAGCTGTTTTTT. V gene TRBV4-2 combines with J gene TRBJ2-2; TRBD1 matches at 10 bases. This CDR3 is 16 amino acids long. J lost 1 base, V lost 4 bases, and 3 bases had no gene match. CDR1 is LGHNA, CDR2 YNFKEQ, per germline.

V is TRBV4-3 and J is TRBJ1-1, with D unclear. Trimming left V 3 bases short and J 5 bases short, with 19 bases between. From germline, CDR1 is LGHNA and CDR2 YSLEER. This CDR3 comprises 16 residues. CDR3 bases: TGCGCCAGCAGCCAGACTACACTGCGGGTTTTTACTGAAGCTTTCTTT. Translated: CASSQTTLRVFTEAFF.